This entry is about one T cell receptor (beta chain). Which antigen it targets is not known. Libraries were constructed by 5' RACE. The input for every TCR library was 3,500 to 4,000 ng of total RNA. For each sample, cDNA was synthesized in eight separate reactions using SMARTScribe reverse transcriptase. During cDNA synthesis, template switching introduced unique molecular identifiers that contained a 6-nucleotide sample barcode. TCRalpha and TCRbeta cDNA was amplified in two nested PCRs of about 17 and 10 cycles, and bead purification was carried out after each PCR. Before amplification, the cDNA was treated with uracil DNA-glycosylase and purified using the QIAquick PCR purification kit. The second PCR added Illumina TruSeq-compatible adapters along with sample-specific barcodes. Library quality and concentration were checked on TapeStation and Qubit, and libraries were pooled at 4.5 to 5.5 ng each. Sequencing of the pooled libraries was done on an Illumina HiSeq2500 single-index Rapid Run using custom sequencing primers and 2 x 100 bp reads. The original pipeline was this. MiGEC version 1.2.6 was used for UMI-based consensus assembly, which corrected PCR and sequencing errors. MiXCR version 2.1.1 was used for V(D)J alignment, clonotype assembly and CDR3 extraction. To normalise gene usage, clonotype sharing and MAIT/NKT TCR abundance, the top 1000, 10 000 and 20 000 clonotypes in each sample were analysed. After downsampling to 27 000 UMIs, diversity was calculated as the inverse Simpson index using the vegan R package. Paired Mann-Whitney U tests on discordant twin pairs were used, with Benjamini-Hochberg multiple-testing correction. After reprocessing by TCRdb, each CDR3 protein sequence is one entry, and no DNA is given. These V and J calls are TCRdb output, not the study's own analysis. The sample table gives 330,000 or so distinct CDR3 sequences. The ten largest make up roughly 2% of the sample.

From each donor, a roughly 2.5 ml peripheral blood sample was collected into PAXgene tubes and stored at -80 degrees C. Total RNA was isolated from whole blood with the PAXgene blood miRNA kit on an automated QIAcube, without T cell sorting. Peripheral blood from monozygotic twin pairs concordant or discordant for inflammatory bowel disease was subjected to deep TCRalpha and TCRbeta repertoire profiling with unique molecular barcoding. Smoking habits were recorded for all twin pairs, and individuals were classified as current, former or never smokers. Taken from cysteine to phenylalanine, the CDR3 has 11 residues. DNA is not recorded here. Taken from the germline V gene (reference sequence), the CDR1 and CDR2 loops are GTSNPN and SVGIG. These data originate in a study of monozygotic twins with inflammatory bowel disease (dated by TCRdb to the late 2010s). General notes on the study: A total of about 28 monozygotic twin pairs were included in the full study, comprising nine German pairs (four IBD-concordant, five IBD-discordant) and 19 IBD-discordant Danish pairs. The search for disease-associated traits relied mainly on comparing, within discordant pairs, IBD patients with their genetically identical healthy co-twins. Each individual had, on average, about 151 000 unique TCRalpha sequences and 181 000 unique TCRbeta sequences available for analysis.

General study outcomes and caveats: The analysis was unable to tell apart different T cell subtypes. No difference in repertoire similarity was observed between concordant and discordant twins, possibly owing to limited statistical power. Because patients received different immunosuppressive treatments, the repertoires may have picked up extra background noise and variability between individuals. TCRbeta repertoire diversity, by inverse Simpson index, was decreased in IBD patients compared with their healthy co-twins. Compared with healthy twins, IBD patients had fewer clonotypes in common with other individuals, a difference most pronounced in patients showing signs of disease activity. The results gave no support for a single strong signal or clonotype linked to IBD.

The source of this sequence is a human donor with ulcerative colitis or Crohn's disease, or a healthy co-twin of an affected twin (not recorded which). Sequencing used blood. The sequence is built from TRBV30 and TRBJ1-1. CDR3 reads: CAWSVRNEAFF.